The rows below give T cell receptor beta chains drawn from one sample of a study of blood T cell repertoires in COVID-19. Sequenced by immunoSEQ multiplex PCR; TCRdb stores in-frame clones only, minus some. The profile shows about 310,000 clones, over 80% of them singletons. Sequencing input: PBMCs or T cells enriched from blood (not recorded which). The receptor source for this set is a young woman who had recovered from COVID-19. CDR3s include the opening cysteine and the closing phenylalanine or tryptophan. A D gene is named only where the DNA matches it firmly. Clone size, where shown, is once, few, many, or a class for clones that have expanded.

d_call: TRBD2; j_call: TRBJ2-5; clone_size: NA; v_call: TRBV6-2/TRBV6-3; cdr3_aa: CASSYQAGGITETQYF; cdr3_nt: TGTGCCAGCAGTTACCAAGCGGGGGGAATCACGGAGACCCAGTACTTC
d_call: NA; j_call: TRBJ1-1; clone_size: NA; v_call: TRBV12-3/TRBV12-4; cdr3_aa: CASSRQGGTEAFF; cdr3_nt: TGTGCCAGCAGTCGGCAGGGTGGCACTGAAGCTTTCTTT
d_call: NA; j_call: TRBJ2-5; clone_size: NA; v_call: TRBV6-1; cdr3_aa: CASSEGGFQETQYF; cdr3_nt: TGTGCCAGCAGTGAAGGAGGGTTCCAAGAGACCCAGTACTTC
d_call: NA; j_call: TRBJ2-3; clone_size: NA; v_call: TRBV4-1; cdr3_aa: CASSLTSIDTQYF; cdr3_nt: TGCGCCAGCAGCTTGACTAGTATAGATACGCAGTATTTT
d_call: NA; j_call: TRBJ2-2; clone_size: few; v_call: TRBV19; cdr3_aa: CASSIGRANTGELFF; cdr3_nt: TGTGCCAGTAGTATAGGGCGGGCGAACACCGGGGAGCTGTTTTTT
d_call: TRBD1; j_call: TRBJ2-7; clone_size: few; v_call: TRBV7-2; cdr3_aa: CASSPDRVLSYEQYF; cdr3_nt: TGTGCCAGCAGCCCTGACAGGGTTCTCTCCTACGAGCAGTACTTC
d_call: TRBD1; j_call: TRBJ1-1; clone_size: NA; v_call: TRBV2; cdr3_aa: CASRQDRAGTEAFF; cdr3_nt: TGTGCCAGCAGACAAGACAGGGCGGGTACTGAAGCTTTCTTT
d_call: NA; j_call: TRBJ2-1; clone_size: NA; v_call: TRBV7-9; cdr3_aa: CASSGSKEGVPNEQFF; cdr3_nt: TGTGCCAGCAGCGGATCGAAGGAAGGAGTTCCGAATGAGCAGTTCTTC
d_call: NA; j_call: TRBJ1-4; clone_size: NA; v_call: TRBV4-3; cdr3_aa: CASSQIGGRGTNEKLFF; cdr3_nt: TGCGCCAGCAGCCAGATCGGGGGGAGGGGCACTAATGAAAAACTGTTTTTT
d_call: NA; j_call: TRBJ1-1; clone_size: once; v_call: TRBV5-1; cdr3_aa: CASSLVGARDMNTEAFF; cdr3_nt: TGCGCCAGCAGCTTAGTCGGGGCCAGGGACATGAACACTGAAGCTTTCTTT
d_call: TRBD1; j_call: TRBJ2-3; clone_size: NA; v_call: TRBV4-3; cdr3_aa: CASSPMDRDGDTQYF; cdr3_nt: TGCGCCAGCAGCCCAATGGACAGGGATGGGGATACGCAGTATTTT